Following are 27 T cell receptor beta chains from one sample sequenced in a study of T cell responses to AZD1222 COVID-19 vaccine. The data were produced by immunoSEQ multiplex PCR, yet TCRdb's version contains in-frame clones alone and is incomplete. The sample carries some 140,000 clones, approximately 85% recorded once. The source was peripheral blood, collected 28 days after the second dose of the MenACWY control vaccine. These receptor sequences come from an adult who received the MenACWY meningococcal vaccine as a control.

The V and J genes are TRBV19 and TRBJ1-1; 9 nucleotides line up with TRBD1. The ends lost 6 bases at V and 3 bases at J; junction bases unmatched: 5. The CDR3 runs 14 residues. Germline loops: CDR1 LNHDA, CDR2 SQIVND (reference sequence). The CDR3 here is CASRDRGGHTEAFF. Written as DNA, the CDR3 is TGTGCCAGTAGGGACAGGGGCGGGCACACTGAAGCTTTCTTT.

The chain has TRBV7-9 and TRBJ1-3; 7 bases fit TRBD1. Losses at the gene ends were 2 bases for V and 6 bases for J; bases not matched to a gene: 7. The CDR3 contains 15 residues. The V gene's germline CDR1 is SEHNR and CDR2 FQNEAQ (reference sequence). DNA of the CDR3: TGTGCCAGCAGCTTACTATCAGGGGGGCTAAACACCATATATTTT. Translation: CASSLLSGGLNTIYF.

The chain has TRBV10-1 and TRBJ2-1; tentatively, D is TRBD1 (5 bases). Germline V gives CDR1 WNHNN, CDR2 SYGVQD (reference sequence). The V end lost 0 bases, the J end lost 7 bases, and 13 bases lay between the germline ends. The CDR3 has 15 amino acids. Here the CDR3 reads CASSESNARVNEQFF. CDR3 coding DNA: TGCGCCAGCAGTGAGTCGAATGCCAGGGTTAATGAGCAGTTCTTC.

The chain uses TRBV7-6 and TRBJ2-1, with unresolved D. The CDR3 is 16 residues long. Per the germline V gene, CDR1 is SGHVS and CDR2 is FNYEAQ. Trimming took 1 base from V and 3 from J, leaving 13 bases between them. Here the CDR3 reads CASSLDPQRSYNEQFF. The DNA of the CDR3 is TGTGCCAGCAGCTTAGACCCACAAAGGAGCTACAATGAGCAGTTCTTC.

This clone was recorded a few times. This chain joins TRBV3-1 (or the pseudogene TRBV3-2) and TRBJ1-2; D is perhaps TRBD1 (6 bases). CDR1 LGHDT and CDR2 YNNKEL come from the germline V gene (reference sequence). This CDR3 has 13 residues. Deletions cut 5 bases from V and 8 bases from J, with 15 bases between. CDR3 DNA sequence: TGTGCCAGCAGCTACAGGGCCCAAGGAGGCTACACCTTC. This encodes CASSYRAQGGYTF.

Here the CDR3 reads CASSLALTGNTIYF. The CDR3 bases are TGTGCCAGCAGCTTGGCCCTTACTGGAAACACCATATATTTT. The chain links TRBV5-8 to TRBJ1-3, with D unclear. There are 14 residues in the CDR3. CDR1 is SGHTS and CDR2 is YDEGEE in the germline V gene. Trimming removed 0 bases at V and 2 bases at J, with 6 bases between.

The genes are TRBV28 and TRBJ2-7; 9 nucleotides align to TRBD1. Germline loops: CDR1 MDHEN, CDR2 SYDVKM. Trimming at V came to 3 bases and at J to 0 bases, leaving 18 bases not matched to a gene. This CDR3 has 20 amino acids. The CDR3 coding sequence is TGTGCCAGCAGTTTGCATCCCGCGAAACGGACAGGGGTCCCCTCCTACGAGCAGTACTTC. Amino acids: CASSLHPAKRTGVPSYEQYF.

This chain joins TRBV7-2 and TRBJ2-1, with 12 bases matching TRBD2. The V gene end was trimmed by 5 bases and the J gene end by 7 bases; junction bases not matched to a gene: 12. Germline V gives CDR1 SGHTA, CDR2 FQGNSA. The CDR3 sequence is 17 residues long. As DNA, the CDR3 is TGTGCCAGCAGCACGCCTAGCGGGAGGGCCTTCCAGAATGAGCAGTTCTTC. Amino acids: CASSTPSGRAFQNEQFF.

This chain connects TRBV19 to TRBJ1-5; 8 bases match TRBD1. CDR1 is LNHDA, CDR2 SQIVND, per germline (reference sequence). CDR3 length: 15 residues. The V gene end was trimmed by 4 bases and the J gene end by 1 base; junction bases not matched to a gene: 3. The CDR3: CASSTRTGSNQPQHF. The CDR3 DNA sequence: TGTGCCAGTAGTACCAGGACAGGGAGCAATCAGCCCCAGCATTTT.

V gene TRBV6-5 combines with J gene TRBJ1-2; weak D call: TRBD1 (6 bases). V shed 2 bases and J shed 8 bases, with 15 bases lying between them. CDR3 length equals 14 residues. Germline-derived CDR1 and CDR2 are MNHEY and SVGAGI. The CDR3 here is CASSYTPGARGYTF. DNA for the CDR3: TGTGCCAGCAGTTACACACCGGGGGCGAGGGGCTACACCTTC.

The chain links TRBV19 to TRBJ2-3; D may match TRBD1 or TRBD2 (5 bases each). Trimming took 5 bases from V and 6 from J, leaving 12 bases between them. CDR1 LNHDA and CDR2 SQIVND come from the germline V gene (reference sequence). The CDR3 contains 13 residues. The CDR3 is CASSGPGRDTQYF. The CDR3 coding sequence is TGTGCCAGTAGTGGCCCGGGGCGCGATACGCAGTATTTT.

J is TRBJ1-1 and V is TRBV7-9; TRBD1 matches at 10 bases. Germline V gene sequence: CDR1 SEHNR, CDR2 FQNEAQ (reference sequence). The CDR3 is made up of 15 amino acids. Trimming removed 5 bases from V and 6 bases from J; junction bases left unmatched: 9. The CDR3 DNA sequence: TGTGCCAGCAGCCGAGGGACAGGGGAAGGCGCTGAAGCTTTCTTT. Its translation is CASSRGTGEGAEAFF.

V gene TRBV7-2 combines with J gene TRBJ2-3, with D maybe TRBD2 (6 bases). Per the germline V gene, CDR1 is SGHTA and CDR2 is FQGNSA. With 5 bases removed from V and 1 base from J, the gap between germline ends came to 13 bases. CDR3 size: 15 residues. The CDR3 is CASSIAGTGTDTQYF. In nucleotides, the CDR3 is TGTGCCAGCAGCATCGCCGGGACTGGCACAGATACGCAGTATTTT.

In this sample, this clone turned up once. The chain links TRBV28 to TRBJ1-1; weak D call: TRBD1 (5 bases). The CDR3 length is 14 residues. CDR1 MDHEN and CDR2 SYDVKM come from the germline V gene. The V gene lost 11 bases and the J gene lost 5 bases, with 21 bases spanning the gap. CDR3 protein: CACYDGGWDTEAFF. The CDR3 region has the DNA TGTGCCTGCTATGACGGGGGGTGGGATACTGAAGCTTTCTTT.

There are a few counts of this clone. This chain uses TRBV5-1 with TRBJ2-1, with D perhaps matching TRBD1 (6 bases). V lost 7 bases to trimming and J lost 8 bases, with 19 bases between them. Germline V lookup: CDR1 SGHRS, CDR2 YFSETQ. The CDR3 covers 14 residues. CDR3 sequence: CASGPLTGRYEQFF. The CDR3 DNA reads TGCGCCAGCGGGCCGTTGACAGGTCGGTATGAGCAGTTCTTC.

The chain links TRBV27 to TRBJ2-2; D is unresolved. This CDR3 is 14 amino acids long. Trimming shortened V by 7 bases and J by 0 bases, and 9 bases separated the two germline ends. Germline V CDR1 and CDR2: MNHEY, SMNVEV (reference sequence). CDR3 nucleotides: TGTGCCAGCACGGAGATCGCGAACACCGGGGAGCTGTTTTTT. This gives the protein CASTEIANTGELFF.

The rearrangement uses TRBV30 and TRBJ1-4, with a possible D match to TRBD1 (5 bases). V was trimmed by 4 bases and J by 8 bases, leaving 14 bases between them. Germline V lookup: CDR1 GTSNPN, CDR2 SVGIG (reference sequence). CDR3 length: 13 amino acids. CDR3 loop: CAWTRGGREKLFF. CDR3 nucleotide sequence: TGTGCCTGGACGCGGGGGGGTAGAGAAAAACTGTTTTTT.

This sequence joins TRBV24-1 and TRBJ1-3; tentative D call: TRBD1 (6 bases). Germline V gene lookup returns CDR1 KGHDR and CDR2 SFDVKD. The CDR3 spans 15 residues. Trimming removed 4 bases from V and 0 bases from J, with 9 bases in between. The CDR3 sequence: CATSETGTSGNTIYF. The CDR3 DNA follows: TGTGCCACCAGTGAGACAGGTACCTCTGGAAACACCATATATTTT.

The V call is TRBV2, the J call TRBJ1-2; perhaps TRBD1 as D (6 bases). V was clipped by 11 bases and J by 8 bases, with 9 bases between them. CDR1 SNHLY and CDR2 FYNNEI come from the germline V gene. The CDR3 totals 9 residues. The CDR3 region has the DNA TGTGCCGTAAGGGGGGGCTACACCTTC. Protein sequence: CAVRGGYTF.

This rearrangement joins TRBV15 to TRBJ2-1, with 9 bases aligning to TRBD2. Germline trimming cut 3 bases from V and 6 bases from J; bases unmatched to any gene: 15. The germline V gene has CDR1 LNHNV and CDR2 YYDKDF (reference sequence). This CDR3 comprises 18 residues. CDR3 nucleotides: TGTGCCACCAGCAGTGCTCTTCGGGCGGGAGGGCGAGGCAATGAGCAGTTCTTC. Translation gives CATSSALRAGGRGNEQFF.

The V gene is TRBV24-1, the J gene TRBJ2-3; 7 nucleotides agree with TRBD2. Trimming removed 4 bases from V and 3 bases from J; junction bases left unmatched: 9. The CDR3 has 16 amino acids. Germline V CDR1 and CDR2: KGHDR, SFDVKD. The CDR3 sequence: CATSDPGVAGTDTQYF. The CDR3, as DNA: TGTGCCACCAGTGACCCCGGGGTAGCGGGTACAGATACGCAGTATTTT.

This chain links TRBV12-5 with TRBJ1-1; TRBD1 agrees at 9 bases. This CDR3 is built from 11 residues. After removal of 10 bases from V and 6 bases from J, the junction contained 3 bases not matched to a gene. Germline assignment: CDR1 LGHNT and CDR2 FRNRAP. CDR3 region: CATDRGAEAFF. Here the CDR3 DNA reads TGTGCTACGGACAGGGGAGCTGAAGCTTTCTTT.

V is TRBV19 and J is TRBJ2-3, with 11 bases fitting TRBD2. Looked up from germline, CDR1 is LNHDA and CDR2 is SQIVND (reference sequence). Trimming removed 3 bases from V and 5 bases from J; junction bases left unmatched: 10. CDR3 size: 17 residues. The CDR3 DNA reads as TGTGCCAGTAGTATGTCTACTAGCGGGAGTGGGAGAGATACGCAGTATTTT. Translation: CASSMSTSGSGRDTQYF.

This chain connects TRBV29-1 to TRBJ2-1, with D perhaps being TRBD1 or TRBD2 (5 bases each). V was pared by 5 bases and J by 7 bases, with 27 bases between. Per germline, CDR1 SQVTM and CDR2 ANQGSEA. The CDR3 totals 17 residues. In DNA form, the CDR3 reads TGCAGCGTTCTTGACACGAAGTCCCCTTCCTGGGGGAATGAGCAGTTCTTC. Its translation is CSVLDTKSPSWGNEQFF.

This clone was seen just once. The chain combines TRBV5-3 with TRBJ1-2; no firm D call. TRBV5-3 is sorted into the ORF group, with uncertain function. The CDR3 covers 18 residues. Deletions cut 5 bases from V and 0 bases from J, with 23 bases between. For the CDR3, the DNA is TGTGCCAGAAGGGATTGCGCCAAGGGAGGGCGAGCTAACTATGGCTACACCTTC. This translates into CARRDCAKGGRANYGYTF.

The chain employs TRBV3-1 (or the pseudogene TRBV3-2) and TRBJ1-1; tentative D call: TRBD1 (5 bases). V lost 5 bases and J 3 bases, leaving 10 bases between the germline ends. Germline V gene data show CDR1 as LGHDT and CDR2 as YNNKEL (reference sequence). CDR3 size: 13 residues. Written as DNA, the CDR3 is TGTGCCAGCAGCAACCAGGGTGACACTGAAGCTTTCTTT. Amino acid sequence: CASSNQGDTEAFF.

This sequence joins TRBV3-1 (or the pseudogene TRBV3-2) and TRBJ1-5, with TRBD1 as a possible D gene (5 bases). Trimming removed 4 bases from V and 1 base from J, with 20 bases in between. CDR3 length: 18 residues. Germline-derived CDR1 and CDR2 are LGHDT and YNNKEL (reference sequence). The CDR3 loop is CASSLRQPSPGSNQPQHF. CDR3 coding DNA: TGTGCCAGCAGCCTAAGACAGCCCAGCCCTGGGAGCAATCAGCCCCAGCATTTT.